These 27 T cell receptor beta chains came from one sample sequenced in a study of blood T cells in healthy people across ages. PCR was performed a second time for roughly 6 to 12 cycles using a sample-barcoded 5' primer and a J-beta primer mix. TCRdb reanalysed the 5' RACE reads using MiXCR and keeps one entry per CDR3 protein. The top ten clones hold about an eighth of a sample with around 990,000 distinct CDR3 sequences, roughly two fifths of them seen once. The material sequenced was blood. Receptors were obtained from a man aged 18 to 29 in good health.

The chain has TRBV7-7 and TRBJ2-1; D may correspond to TRBD1 or TRBD2 (5 bases each). The DNA end is more similar to TRBJ2-7, so the J call may be wrong. CDR1 is SSHAT and CDR2 is FNYEAQ in the germline V gene (reference sequence). This CDR3 comprises 17 residues. CDR3: CASSFSPSGRSYNEQYF. CDR3 DNA sequence: TGTGCCAGCAGCTTTAGTCCGTCGGGACGCTCCTACAATGAGCAGTACTTC.

This clonotype showed up just a few times. The J gene is TRBJ1-2, the V gene TRBV2, with 8 bases lining up with TRBD1. The CDR3 extends over 15 amino acids. V dropped 3 bases and J dropped 4; count of bases not matched to a gene: 7. CDR1 SNHLY and CDR2 FYNNEI come from the germline V gene. CDR3 amino acids: CASSDKGTGSYGYTF. For the CDR3, the DNA is TGTGCCAGCAGTGACAAAGGGACAGGTTCCTATGGCTACACCTTC.

Of note for this clonotype: The junction shows a germline mismatch at one end, possibly a read error. The chain uses TRBV7-2 and TRBJ2-1; 10 bases fit TRBD1. The CDR3 has 16 residues. Germline V CDR1 and CDR2: SGHTA, FQGNSA. In DNA, the CDR3 is TGTGCCAGCAGCATAGCCGGGACAGGGGTTTTTAATGAGCAGTTCTTC. It is translated as CASSIAGTGVFNEQFF.

A few counts support this clonotype. V is TRBV4-2 and J is TRBJ1-2; no clear D. The CDR3 runs to 16 residues. The germline V gene encodes CDR1 LGHNA and CDR2 YNFKEQ. Trimming left V 0 bases short and J 8 bases short, with 19 bases between. The CDR3 is CASSQESLSGSGGYTF. In DNA form, the CDR3 reads TGTGCCAGCAGCCAAGAAAGTTTATCGGGGTCGGGAGGCTACACCTTC.

V gene TRBV9 combines with J gene TRBJ2-7; D is unresolved. V was cut by 0 bases and J by 1 base, with 11 bases left in between. There are 15 residues in the CDR3. Per the germline V gene, CDR1 is SGDLS and CDR2 is YYNGEE. The CDR3 DNA reads TGTGCCAGCAGCGTAGGAGAACAACCATCCTACGAGCAGTACTTC. The encoded protein is CASSVGEQPSYEQYF.

CDR3 amino acids: CASRQGADGYTF. For the CDR3, the DNA is TGTGCCAGCAGACAGGGGGCGGATGGCTACACCTTC. The J gene is TRBJ1-2, the V gene TRBV12-3 or TRBV12-4, with TRBD1 matching 9 bases. CDR3 length equals 12 residues. J gave up 6 bases and V 6 bases, and 2 bases lay outside the gene matches.

This clonotype has a count of ten or more. The chain joins TRBV9 to TRBJ1-6; a weak D match, TRBD1 (5 bases). Between the trimmed V and J ends, which lost 7 bases and 0 bases, there was a span of 11 bases. There are 15 residues in the CDR3. The germline CDR1 and CDR2 sequences are SGDLS and YYNGEE. The CDR3 is CASGAESSYNSPLHF. In DNA, the CDR3 is TGTGCCAGCGGGGCTGAGAGCTCCTATAATTCACCCCTCCACTTT.

V and J are TRBV13 and TRBJ2-4; TRBD1 agrees at 7 bases. Germline assignment: CDR1 PRHDT and CDR2 FYEKMQ (reference sequence). Trimming removed 4 bases from V and 0 bases from J; junction bases left unmatched: 15. The CDR3 is 19 residues long. This CDR3 is CASSSAPNRGRLAKNIQYF. The DNA of the CDR3 is TGTGCCAGCAGCTCCGCCCCCAACAGGGGAAGACTAGCCAAAAACATTCAGTACTTC.

The chain recombines TRBV12-3 or TRBV12-4 with TRBJ2-1; D not resolved. The J call could be wrong; TRBJ2-7 is a better fit for the DNA end. The length of the CDR3 is 15 residues. Written as DNA, the CDR3 is TGTGCCAGCAGCTCCGCATATGGCTCCTACAATGAGCAGTACTTC. It is translated as CASSSAYGSYNEQYF.

This clonotype has a single count. The V call is TRBV11-2, the J call TRBJ2-2; TRBD2 aligns across 8 bases. This CDR3 spans 16 amino acids. Trimming at V came to 5 bases and at J to 0 bases, leaving 5 bases not matched to a gene. Germline CDR1 SGHAT, CDR2 FQNNGV. The CDR3 here is CASSPGGGSNTGELFF. DNA of the CDR3: TGTGCCAGCAGCCCGGGAGGGGGATCGAACACCGGGGAGCTGTTTTTT.

V usage is TRBV20-1 and J usage is TRBJ1-1; maybe TRBD1 (6 bases). Trimming stripped 4 bases from V and 1 base from J, with 19 bases between. Germline V gene lookup returns CDR1 DFQATT and CDR2 SNEGSKA (reference sequence). The CDR3 has 16 amino acids. The CDR3 nucleotides are TGCAGTGCTAAGAGGGGGGGAGGCGGTGCGAACACTGAAGCTTTCTTT. This gives the protein CSAKRGGGGANTEAFF.

To note about this clonotype: Sequence at one end of the junction differs from germline and may be a read error. The rearrangement uses TRBV6-2 or TRBV6-3 and TRBJ1-5; no definite D call. This CDR3 spans 13 amino acids. The germline CDR1 and CDR2 sequences are MNHEY and SVGEGT. CDR3 DNA sequence: TGTGCCAGCAGTAACCCCAACCCTCAGGCCCAGCATTTT. Protein sequence: CASSNPNPQAQHF.

The chain carries TRBV20-1 and TRBJ2-5; D may be TRBD2 (6 bases). The germline V gene encodes CDR1 DFQATT and CDR2 SNEGSKA (reference sequence). CDR3 length: 11 residues. Trimming took 5 bases from V and 5 from J, leaving 9 bases between them. CDR3 DNA: TGCAGTGCTCAACTAGCCGAGACCCAGTACTTC. As protein: CSAQLAETQYF.

The V gene is TRBV6-6, the J gene TRBJ1-4; D gene uncertain. The CDR3 contains 16 residues. V was cut by 0 bases and J by 6 bases, with 14 bases left in between. Germline V CDR1 and CDR2: MNHNY, SVGAGI (reference sequence). CDR3 in DNA: TGTGCCAGCAGTTACTCGAGTATCAGCATCGATGAAAAACTGTTTTTT. Translating gives CASSYSSISIDEKLFF.

The chain uses TRBV4-2 and TRBJ1-5; D call uncertain. Trimming removed 0 bases at V and 0 bases at J, with 15 bases between. The CDR3 sequence is 18 residues long. CDR1 and CDR2 from the germline V gene are LGHNA and YNFKEQ. The CDR3 sequence: CASSQERGAGYSNQPQHF. CDR3 bases: TGTGCCAGCAGCCAAGAGAGAGGCGCTGGATATAGCAATCAGCCCCAGCATTTT.

The chain is built from TRBV7-9 and TRBJ1-1; 7 bases fit TRBD1. The length of the CDR3 is 15 residues. In germline, CDR1 is SEHNR, CDR2 FQNEAQ (reference sequence). Trimming at V came to 8 bases and at J to 0 bases, leaving 9 bases not matched to a gene. CDR3 coding DNA: TGTGCCAGCCGACCCGAGGGGGCCATGAACACTGAAGCTTTCTTT. Translation: CASRPEGAMNTEAFF.

The rearrangement joins TRBV7-9 to TRBJ1-5, with D maybe TRBD1 (5 bases). Germline V lookup: CDR1 SEHNR, CDR2 FQNEAQ (reference sequence). V shed 5 bases and J shed 2 bases, with 7 bases lying between them. This CDR3 region has 13 residues. CDR3 coding DNA: TGTGCCAGCAGCACGGGACGCAATCAGCCCCAGCATTTT. Its translation: CASSTGRNQPQHF.

This clonotype was detected only a few times. V gene TRBV6-2 or TRBV6-3 combines with J gene TRBJ2-1, with D perhaps matching TRBD1 or TRBD2 (5 bases each). The J call may be mistaken, given a closer DNA end match to TRBJ2-7. Germline V lookup: CDR1 MNHEY, CDR2 SVGEGT. The CDR3 runs 16 residues. The CDR3 here is CASKSAGAESYNEQYF. The CDR3 nucleotides read TGTGCCAGCAAATCCGCCGGGGCCGAGTCCTACAATGAGCAGTACTTC.

This clonotype has more than one count but fewer than ten. This chain joins TRBV7-2 and TRBJ1-6; D is unresolved. V lost 0 bases and J lost 6, with 9 bases in between. Germline values: CDR1 SGHTA, CDR2 FQGNSA. The CDR3 sequence is 15 residues long. The CDR3 spells CASSLAGFLNSPLHF. The CDR3 DNA reads as TGTGCCAGCAGCTTAGCGGGATTCCTTAATTCACCCCTCCACTTT. The variable domain in full, with the rest retrieved from reference TRBV7-2 and TRBJ1-6, is GAGVSQSPSNKVTEKGKDVELRCDPISGHTALYWYRQSLGQGLEFLIYFQGNSAPDKSGLPSDRFSAERTGGSVSTLTIQRTQQEDSAVYLCASSLAGFLNSPLHFGNGTRLTVT.

The V and J genes are TRBV4-1 and TRBJ2-3, with 7 positions matching TRBD2. This CDR3 comprises 17 residues. Germline V CDR1 and CDR2: MGHRA, YSYEKL. J lost 3 bases, V lost 0 bases, and 9 bases had no gene match. The CDR3 region is CASSQDRVQRGTDTQYF. The CDR3 nucleotides are TGCGCCAGCAGCCAAGATAGAGTCCAGCGGGGAACAGATACGCAGTATTTT.

This rearrangement joins TRBV6-6 to TRBJ2-2, with D maybe TRBD1 (6 bases). Per the germline V gene, CDR1 is MNHNY and CDR2 is SVGAGI (reference sequence). The CDR3 has 15 residues. V lost 6 bases and J lost 5, with 16 bases in between. CDR3 in amino acids: CASRGQGFYTGELFF. The CDR3 nucleotides read TGTGCCAGCAGGGGGCAGGGGTTTTATACCGGGGAGCTGTTTTTT.

The chain links TRBV5-6 to TRBJ1-2; D is uncertain. The CDR3 spans 15 residues. Trimming shortened V by 4 bases and J by 2 bases, and 15 bases separated the two germline ends. The germline V gene encodes CDR1 SGHDT and CDR2 YYEEEE. The CDR3 sequence is CASSPDGGSNYGYTF. The CDR3 coding sequence is TGTGCCAGCAGCCCGGACGGCGGATCCAACTATGGCTACACCTTC.

This chain connects TRBV20-1 to TRBJ1-5; D is uncertain. The CDR3 is 14 amino acids. Germline assignment: CDR1 DFQATT and CDR2 SNEGSKA (reference sequence). Deletions cut 0 bases from V and 7 bases from J, with 13 bases between. CDR3 region: CSARDGLEWQPQHF. As DNA, the CDR3 is TGCAGTGCTAGAGATGGTCTCGAATGGCAGCCCCAGCATTTT.

This chain links TRBV6-6 with TRBJ1-2; no clear D. V was trimmed by 0 bases and J by 5 bases, leaving 13 bases between them. Germline assignment: CDR1 MNHNY and CDR2 SVGAGI (reference sequence). There are 15 residues in the CDR3. The CDR3 loop is CASSYSRADPYGYTF. The CDR3 region has the DNA TGTGCCAGCAGTTACTCGAGGGCAGACCCTTATGGCTACACCTTC.

As regards this clonotype: The junction shows a germline mismatch at one end, possibly a read error. The chain couples TRBV12-3 or TRBV12-4 to TRBJ2-3; D is unresolved. The CDR3 runs to 15 residues. As DNA, the CDR3 is TGTGCCAGCAGTTTTCCGCTGGTGAGAGCAGATGCGCAGTATTTT. Translation: CASSFPLVRADAQYF.

This clonotype was observed a handful of times. V usage is TRBV7-9 and J usage is TRBJ1-6; the D is unclear. Germline CDR1 SEHNR, CDR2 FQNEAQ (reference sequence). The CDR3 length is 15 residues. The germline V and J ends were trimmed by 0 bases and 7 bases, with 10 bases remaining between them. The CDR3 region is CASSLAGRQNSPLHF. CDR3 sequence (DNA): TGTGCCAGCAGCTTAGCCGGCAGGCAAAATTCACCCCTCCACTTT.

The J gene is TRBJ2-7, the V gene TRBV5-1, with D uncertain. Trimming cost V 0 bases and J 2 bases, with 9 bases left between them. Germline V gene data show CDR1 as SGHRS and CDR2 as YFSETQ. The CDR3 runs 14 residues. As DNA, the CDR3 is TGCGCCAGCAGCTTGGTAGGCCAACCCTACGAGCAGTACTTC. It codes for CASSLVGQPYEQYF.